Listed below are T cell receptor beta chains from one sample, sequenced in a study of T cell responses to AZD1222 COVID-19 vaccine. Assay used: immunoSEQ multiplex PCR; TCRdb lists only in-frame clones, some missing. The profile covers about 79,000 clones, with 83% appearing a single time and approximately 1.3% taken by the ten largest. Sequenced material: peripheral blood, taken 28 days after the second AZD1222 dose. The origin of the receptors is an adult who received the AZD1222 COVID-19 vaccine. Both conserved end residues are part of each CDR3. Fields, in order: J gene, D gene, V gene, clone size, CDR3 protein, CDR3 DNA. The D gene is left open where the match is weak. The size of a clone is reported for some rows only, either as once, few or many, or as a class for expanded clones.

J gene: TRBJ2-7
D gene: NA
V gene: TRBV21-1
clone size: NA
CDR3 protein: CASSKYSLARQSYEQYF
CDR3 DNA: TGTGCCAGCAGCAAATATTCTCTAGCGAGACAATCCTACGAGCAGTACTTC

J gene: TRBJ1-2
D gene: NA
V gene: TRBV9
clone size: NA
CDR3 protein: CASSSRAYGYTF
CDR3 DNA: TGTGCCAGCAGTTCTAGGGCCTATGGCTACACCTTC

J gene: TRBJ2-3
D gene: TRBD1
V gene: TRBV28
clone size: NA
CDR3 protein: CASSPGQGRDTQYF
CDR3 DNA: TGTGCCAGCAGTCCTGGACAGGGGAGGGATACGCAGTATTTT

J gene: TRBJ1-2
D gene: TRBD1
V gene: TRBV14
clone size: NA
CDR3 protein: CASGPGQGKTNYGYTF
CDR3 DNA: TGTGCCAGCGGCCCCGGACAGGGGAAAACTAACTATGGCTACACCTTC

J gene: TRBJ2-7
D gene: NA
V gene: TRBV6-2/TRBV6-3
clone size: NA
CDR3 protein: CASSWTDPLAGEQYF
CDR3 DNA: TGTGCCAGCAGTTGGACGGACCCCTTGGCGGGCGAGCAGTACTTC

J gene: TRBJ1-2
D gene: NA
V gene: TRBV20-1
clone size: NA
CDR3 protein: CSARDLGGYTF
CDR3 DNA: TGCAGTGCTAGAGATTTGGGCGGCTACACCTTC

J gene: TRBJ1-6
D gene: NA
V gene: TRBV10-3
clone size: NA
CDR3 protein: CAISGTANSPLHF
CDR3 DNA: TGTGCCATCAGTGGGACAGCCAATTCACCCCTCCACTTT

J gene: TRBJ1-5
D gene: NA
V gene: TRBV28
clone size: NA
CDR3 protein: CASSLLGERGNQPQHF
CDR3 DNA: TGTGCCAGCAGTTTATTGGGGGAAAGGGGTAATCAGCCCCAGCATTTT

J gene: TRBJ1-1
D gene: TRBD1
V gene: TRBV27
clone size: NA
CDR3 protein: CASTTYRGVGNTEAFF
CDR3 DNA: TGTGCCAGCACCACATACAGGGGTGTGGGTAACACTGAAGCTTTCTTT

J gene: TRBJ1-5
D gene: TRBD1
V gene: TRBV19
clone size: NA
CDR3 protein: CASRTGVGSNQPQHF
CDR3 DNA: TGTGCCAGTAGGACAGGGGTCGGAAGCAATCAGCCCCAGCATTTT

J gene: TRBJ2-7
D gene: NA
V gene: TRBV7-2
clone size: NA
CDR3 protein: CASSLAANSDEQYF
CDR3 DNA: TGTGCCAGCAGCTTAGCGGCAAACTCCGACGAGCAGTACTTC

J gene: TRBJ1-2
D gene: NA
V gene: TRBV3-1/TRBV3-2
clone size: NA
CDR3 protein: CASSQDLQARGYTF
CDR3 DNA: TGTGCCAGCAGCCAAGATTTACAGGCTAGAGGCTACACCTTC

J gene: TRBJ1-4
D gene: NA
V gene: TRBV28
clone size: NA
CDR3 protein: CASNSPGVSKGHEKLFF
CDR3 DNA: TGTGCCAGCAACTCACCGGGGGTATCTAAAGGGCATGAAAAACTGTTTTTT

J gene: TRBJ2-2
D gene: TRBD1
V gene: TRBV29-1
clone size: once
CDR3 protein: CSGRQGSDTGELFF
CDR3 DNA: TGCAGCGGAAGACAGGGGTCGGACACCGGGGAGCTGTTTTTT

J gene: TRBJ1-3
D gene: NA
V gene: TRBV9
clone size: NA
CDR3 protein: CASSVEGGNTIYF
CDR3 DNA: TGTGCCAGCAGCGTAGAGGGAGGAAACACCATATATTTT

J gene: TRBJ2-2
D gene: TRBD2
V gene: TRBV9
clone size: few
CDR3 protein: CASSPTSGSSNTGELFF
CDR3 DNA: TGTGCCAGCAGCCCCACTAGCGGGAGTTCAAACACCGGGGAGCTGTTTTTT

J gene: TRBJ2-1
D gene: TRBD1
V gene: TRBV29-1
clone size: NA
CDR3 protein: CSVEDRQGQFF
CDR3 DNA: TGCAGCGTTGAAGATCGACAGGGACAGTTCTTC

J gene: TRBJ1-1
D gene: NA
V gene: TRBV15
clone size: NA
CDR3 protein: CATSREANTEAFF
CDR3 DNA: TGTGCCACCAGCAGAGAAGCGAACACTGAAGCTTTCTTT

J gene: TRBJ1-1
D gene: NA
V gene: TRBV28
clone size: few
CDR3 protein: CATKGGVNTEAFF
CDR3 DNA: TGTGCCACTAAGGGGGGGGTAAACACTGAAGCTTTCTTT

J gene: TRBJ2-7
D gene: NA
V gene: TRBV7-6
clone size: NA
CDR3 protein: CASSLGLGYEQYF
CDR3 DNA: TGTGCCAGCAGCTTAGGGCTAGGATACGAGCAGTACTTC

J gene: TRBJ1-1
D gene: NA
V gene: TRBV11-1
clone size: few
CDR3 protein: CASSRQINTLNTEAFF
CDR3 DNA: TGTGCCAGCAGTCGGCAGATCAATACCCTGAACACTGAAGCTTTCTTT

J gene: TRBJ1-4
D gene: TRBD1
V gene: TRBV27
clone size: NA
CDR3 protein: CASSLPDRGKLFF
CDR3 DNA: TGTGCCAGCAGTTTACCGGACAGGGGAAAACTGTTTTTT

J gene: TRBJ1-5
D gene: NA
V gene: TRBV28
clone size: NA
CDR3 protein: CASSLSSRLNQPQHF
CDR3 DNA: TGTGCCAGCAGTTTATCAAGCCGCCTCAATCAGCCCCAGCATTTT

J gene: TRBJ1-2
D gene: TRBD1
V gene: TRBV5-6
clone size: NA
CDR3 protein: CASSPSGQGPYGYTF
CDR3 DNA: TGTGCCAGCAGCCCCTCGGGACAGGGTCCCTATGGCTACACCTTC

J gene: TRBJ2-1
D gene: TRBD2
V gene: TRBV6-4
clone size: NA
CDR3 protein: CASSSGTSGYNEQFF
CDR3 DNA: TGTGCCAGCAGTAGTGGGACTAGCGGTTACAATGAGCAGTTCTTC

J gene: TRBJ2-5
D gene: TRBD1
V gene: TRBV30
clone size: NA
CDR3 protein: CAWLGQNQETQYF
CDR3 DNA: TGTGCCTGGCTGGGACAGAACCAAGAGACCCAGTACTTC

J gene: TRBJ1-3
D gene: NA
V gene: TRBV4-1
clone size: NA
CDR3 protein: CASSQQSSSSGNTIYF
CDR3 DNA: TGCGCCAGCAGCCAACAGTCATCGAGCTCTGGAAACACCATATATTTT

J gene: TRBJ1-2
D gene: TRBD1
V gene: TRBV2
clone size: NA
CDR3 protein: CASSTGQGAYGYTF
CDR3 DNA: TGTGCCAGCAGTACGGGACAGGGGGCTTATGGCTACACCTTC

J gene: TRBJ1-1
D gene: TRBD1
V gene: TRBV14
clone size: NA
CDR3 protein: CASSLQGGTEAFF
CDR3 DNA: TGTGCCAGCAGCCTTCAGGGGGGCACTGAAGCTTTCTTT

J gene: TRBJ1-1
D gene: NA
V gene: TRBV11-2
clone size: NA
CDR3 protein: CASSLSAGGPAEAFF
CDR3 DNA: TGTGCCAGCAGCTTAAGCGCCGGGGGACCCGCTGAAGCTTTCTTT

J gene: TRBJ2-7
D gene: TRBD1
V gene: TRBV5-1
clone size: once
CDR3 protein: CASSRDRYEQYF
CDR3 DNA: TGCGCCAGCAGCAGGGACAGGTACGAGCAGTACTTC

J gene: TRBJ2-7
D gene: NA
V gene: TRBV28
clone size: NA
CDR3 protein: CASSFVREQYF
CDR3 DNA: TGTGCCAGCAGTTTTGTCCGCGAGCAGTACTTC

J gene: TRBJ1-4
D gene: NA
V gene: TRBV7-8
clone size: NA
CDR3 protein: CASSLAINRQTNEKLFF
CDR3 DNA: TGTGCCAGCAGCTTAGCCATAAACAGGCAAACTAATGAAAAACTGTTTTTT

J gene: TRBJ1-1
D gene: TRBD1
V gene: TRBV7-3
clone size: NA
CDR3 protein: CASSLKTGETEAFF
CDR3 DNA: TGTGCCAGCAGCTTAAAGACAGGGGAGACTGAAGCTTTCTTT

J gene: TRBJ2-7
D gene: NA
V gene: TRBV5-4
clone size: NA
CDR3 protein: CASSLKADEQYF
CDR3 DNA: TGTGCCAGCAGCTTGAAGGCAGACGAGCAGTACTTC

J gene: TRBJ2-2
D gene: NA
V gene: TRBV28
clone size: NA
CDR3 protein: CASTPRGAATGELFF
CDR3 DNA: TGTGCCAGCACCCCCCGGGGGGCGGCGACCGGGGAGCTGTTTTTT

J gene: TRBJ1-2
D gene: TRBD1
V gene: TRBV19
clone size: NA
CDR3 protein: CASRPQGARGGYTF
CDR3 DNA: TGTGCCAGTCGGCCCCAGGGGGCGCGAGGGGGCTACACCTTC